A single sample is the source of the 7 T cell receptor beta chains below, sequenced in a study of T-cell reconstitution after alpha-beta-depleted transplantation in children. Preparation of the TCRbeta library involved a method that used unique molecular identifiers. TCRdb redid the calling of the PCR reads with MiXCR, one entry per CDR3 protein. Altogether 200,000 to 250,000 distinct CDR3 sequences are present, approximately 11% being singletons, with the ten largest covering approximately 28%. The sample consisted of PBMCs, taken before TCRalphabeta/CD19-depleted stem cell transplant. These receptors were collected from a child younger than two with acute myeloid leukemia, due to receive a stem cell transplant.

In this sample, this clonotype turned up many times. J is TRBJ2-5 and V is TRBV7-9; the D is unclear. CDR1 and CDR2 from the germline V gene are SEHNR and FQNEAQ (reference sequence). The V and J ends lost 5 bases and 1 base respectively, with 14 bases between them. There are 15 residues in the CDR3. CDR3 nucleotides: TGTGCCAGCAGCGGACCGAGTATCAGCCAAGAGACCCAGTACTTC. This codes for CASSGPSISQETQYF. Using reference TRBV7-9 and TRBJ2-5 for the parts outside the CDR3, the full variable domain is DTGVSQNPRHKITKRGQNVTFRCDPISEHNRLYWYRQTLGQGPEFLTYFQNEAQLEKSRLLSDRFSAERPKGSFSTLEIQRTEQGDSAMYLCASSGPSISQETQYFGPGTRLLVL.

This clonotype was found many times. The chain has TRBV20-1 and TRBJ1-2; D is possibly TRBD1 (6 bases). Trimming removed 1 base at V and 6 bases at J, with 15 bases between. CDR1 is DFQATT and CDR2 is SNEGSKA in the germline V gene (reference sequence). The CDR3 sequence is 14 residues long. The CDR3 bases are TGCAGTGCTAGAGGCCTTACAGGGTTAAATGGCTACACCTTC. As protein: CSARGLTGLNGYTF.

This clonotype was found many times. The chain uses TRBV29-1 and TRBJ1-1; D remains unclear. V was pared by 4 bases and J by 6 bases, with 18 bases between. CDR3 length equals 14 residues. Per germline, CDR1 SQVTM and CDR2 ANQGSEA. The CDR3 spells CSVVNSGSSAEAFF. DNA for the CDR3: TGCAGCGTTGTCAACTCGGGGTCTTCGGCTGAAGCTTTCTTT.

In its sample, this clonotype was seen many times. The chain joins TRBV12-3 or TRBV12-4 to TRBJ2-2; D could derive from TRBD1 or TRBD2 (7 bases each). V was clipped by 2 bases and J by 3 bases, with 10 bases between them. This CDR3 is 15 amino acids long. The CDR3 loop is CASSLQGGDTGELFF. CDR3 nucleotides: TGTGCCAGCAGTTTACAGGGGGGGGACACCGGGGAGCTGTTTTTT.

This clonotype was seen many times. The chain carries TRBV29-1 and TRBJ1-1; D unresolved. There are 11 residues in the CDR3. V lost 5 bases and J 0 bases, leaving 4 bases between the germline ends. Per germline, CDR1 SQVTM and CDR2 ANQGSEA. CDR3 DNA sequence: TGCAGCGTTCAAATGAACACTGAAGCTTTCTTT. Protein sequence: CSVQMNTEAFF. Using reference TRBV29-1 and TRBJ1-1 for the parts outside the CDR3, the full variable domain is SAVISQKPSRDICQRGTSLTIQCQVDSQVTMMFWYRQQPGQSLTLIATANQGSEATYESGFVIDKFPISRPNLTFSTLTVSNMSPEDSSIYLCSVQMNTEAFFGQGTRLTVV.

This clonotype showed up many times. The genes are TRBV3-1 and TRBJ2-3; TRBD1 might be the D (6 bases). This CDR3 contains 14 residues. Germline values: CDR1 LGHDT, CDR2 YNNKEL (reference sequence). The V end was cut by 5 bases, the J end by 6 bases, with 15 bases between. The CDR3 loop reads CASSSRLGADTQYF. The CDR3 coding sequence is TGTGCCAGCAGCTCTCGACTGGGGGCGGATACGCAGTATTTT.

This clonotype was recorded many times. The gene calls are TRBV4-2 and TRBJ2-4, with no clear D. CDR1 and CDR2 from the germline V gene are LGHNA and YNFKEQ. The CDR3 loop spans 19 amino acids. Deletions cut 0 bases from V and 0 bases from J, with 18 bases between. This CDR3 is CASSQDYRTEFIAKNIQYF. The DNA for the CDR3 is TGTGCCAGCAGCCAAGATTATAGGACGGAATTTATAGCCAAAAACATTCAGTACTTC.